These 20 T cell receptor beta chains were sequenced from one sample in a study of CD4 T cells in relation to SARS-CoV-2 and coronaviruses. No antigen has been assigned to these receptors. Generated by immunoSEQ multiplex PCR, the TCRdb table keeps only in-frame clones and is missing some. This sample has 20,000 to 30,000 clones, with about four fifths found just once. CD4+ T cells from unexposed donors were obtained before the COVID-19 pandemic (2011-2018). Isolation of CD4+ T cells took place after about eleven days in culture. Sequences were obtained from CD4+ T cells from PBMCs, cultured in vitro. The receptors stem from a human donor in good health.

This clone was observed a few times. This rearrangement joins TRBV6-5 to TRBJ2-7; TRBD1 might be the D (6 bases). The CDR3 runs 12 residues. Per germline, CDR1 MNHEY and CDR2 SVGAGI. The germline V and J ends were trimmed by 6 bases and 2 bases, with 8 bases remaining between them. CDR3 protein: CASRDSTYEQYF. CDR3 nucleotides: TGTGCCAGCAGGGACAGCACCTACGAGCAGTACTTC.

This chain connects TRBV18 to TRBJ2-7, with TRBD1 identical over 9 bases. Germline V gives CDR1 KGHSH, CDR2 LQKENI. This CDR3 is built from 15 residues. V lost 5 bases to trimming and J lost 1 base; unmatched junction nucleotides: 6. For the CDR3, the DNA is TGTGCCAGCTCAGGGGACAGGGATCAATCCTACGAGCAGTACTTC. As protein: CASSGDRDQSYEQYF.

This chain links TRBV18 with TRBJ2-6, with a possible D match to TRBD1 (6 bases). CDR3 length: 17 residues. V gave up 1 base and J gave up 0 bases, with 10 bases separating them. Germline V gene sequence: CDR1 KGHSH, CDR2 LQKENI. The CDR3 DNA is TGTGCCAGCTCACCACAAGGACAGAACTCTGGGGCCAACGTCCTGACTTTC. This sequence encodes CASSPQGQNSGANVLTF.

This clone was counted once. V gene TRBV30 combines with J gene TRBJ2-5; TRBD2 matches at 7 bases. Germline lookup yields CDR1 GTSNPN and CDR2 SVGIG (reference sequence). The CDR3 extends over 17 amino acids. Trimming removed 0 bases from V and 4 bases from J; junction bases left unmatched: 14. As DNA, the CDR3 is TGTGCCTGGAGTGTACTGAAGGCGGGAGTTTATAGAGAGACCCAGTACTTC. It encodes CAWSVLKAGVYRETQYF.

This chain uses TRBV5-8 with TRBJ2-7; possible D gene TRBD1, 6 bases. The germline V gene has CDR1 SGHTS and CDR2 YDEGEE. The CDR3 has 15 amino acids. V lost 4 bases, J lost 2 bases, and 16 bases lay in between. The CDR3: CASSHSSGDTYEQYF. The CDR3 nucleotides are TGTGCCAGCAGCCACTCCTCTGGGGACACCTACGAGCAGTACTTC. Variable domain in full (rest from reference TRBV5-8 and TRBJ2-7): EAGVTQSPTHLIKTRGQQATLRCSPISGHTSVYWYQQALGLGLQFLLWYDEGEERNRGNFPPRFSGRQFPNYSSELNVNALELEDSALYLCASSHSSGDTYEQYFGPGTRLTVT.

V gene TRBV9 combines with J gene TRBJ1-3, with D uncertain. The CDR3 sequence is 13 residues long. Trimming removed 0 bases at V and 3 bases at J, with 4 bases between. Germline V CDR1 and CDR2: SGDLS, YYNGEE. The CDR3 DNA is TGTGCCAGCAGCGTAGATGTTGGAAACACCATATATTTT. Translated, it gives CASSVDVGNTIYF.

This clone came up a few times. This sequence joins TRBV4-1 and TRBJ2-7; 11 bases fit TRBD1. The length of the CDR3 is 16 residues. J gave up 1 base and V 6 bases, and 8 bases lay outside the gene matches. Germline-derived CDR1 and CDR2 are MGHRA and YSYEKL. The CDR3 DNA follows: TGCGCCAGCAGTTTTGGGGGACAGGGGGGATCCTACGAGCAGTACTTC. It codes for CASSFGGQGGSYEQYF.

This chain connects TRBV5-8 to TRBJ1-5; perhaps TRBD1 as D (5 bases). Germline CDR1 SGHTS, CDR2 YDEGEE. The V end lost 4 bases, the J end lost 3 bases, and 23 bases lay between the germline ends. This CDR3 has 18 residues. Here the CDR3 reads CASSILRPRGNNNQPQHF. The DNA for the CDR3 is TGTGCCAGCAGCATACTCCGCCCTAGGGGCAATAACAATCAGCCCCAGCATTTT.

Here the CDR3 reads CASSPSGQGGNQPQHF. The DNA for the CDR3 is TGTGCCAGCTCACCTTCGGGACAGGGTGGCAATCAGCCCCAGCATTTT. V usage is TRBV18 and J usage is TRBJ1-5; 9 positions agree with TRBD1. CDR3 length equals 16 residues. The germline CDR1 and CDR2 sequences are KGHSH and LQKENI. The V segment lost 3 bases and the J segment 2 bases; nucleotides outside the gene matches: 5.

The CDR3 nucleotides read TGTGCCAGCAGGGCGATACAGATGTACCAAGAGACCCAGTACTTC. Encoded protein: CASRAIQMYQETQYF. This rearrangement joins TRBV2 to TRBJ2-5, with D uncertain. Germline V gene data show CDR1 as SNHLY and CDR2 as FYNNEI. The V end was cut by 6 bases, the J end by 0 bases, with 14 bases between. The CDR3 consists of 15 residues.

This chain uses TRBV11-2 with TRBJ1-2; 10 bases agree with TRBD1. CDR1 and CDR2 (germline): SGHAT, FQNNGV. V shed 5 bases, J shed 4 bases, and the junction held 7 bases outside the gene matches. The length of the CDR3 is 15 residues. This chain's CDR3 is CASSPSRTGGYGYTF. The CDR3 DNA reads as TGTGCCAGCAGCCCCTCCAGGACAGGGGGCTATGGCTACACCTTC.

The rearrangement joins TRBV27 to TRBJ2-3, with 11 bases that match TRBD2. J lost 0 bases, V lost 5 bases, and 4 bases had no gene match. The CDR3 covers 16 residues. Per the germline V gene, CDR1 is MNHEY and CDR2 is SMNVEV (reference sequence). The CDR3: CASSQTSGASTDTQYF. The CDR3 DNA reads as TGTGCCAGCAGTCAGACTAGCGGGGCTAGCACAGATACGCAGTATTTT.

The chain combines TRBV4-1 with TRBJ2-3, with D possibly TRBD2 on 6 matching bases. The V end lost 4 bases, the J end lost 2 bases, and 16 bases lay between the germline ends. Looked up from germline, CDR1 is MGHRA and CDR2 is YSYEKL. The CDR3 has 16 residues. This CDR3 reads CASSPRGTSFTDTQYF. The CDR3 nucleotides read TGCGCCAGCAGCCCCCGAGGGACTTCCTTCACAGATACGCAGTATTTT.

DNA of the CDR3: TGCGCCAGCAGCTTGTCAGGACGGCTGAATGAAAAACTGTTTTTT. As protein: CASSLSGRLNEKLFF. The chain employs TRBV5-1 and TRBJ1-4; the D is unclear. The CDR3 length is 15 residues. Trimming shortened V by 1 base and J by 5 bases, and 12 bases separated the two germline ends. Looked up from germline, CDR1 is SGHRS and CDR2 is YFSETQ.

This clone was detected once. The gene calls are TRBV6-5 and TRBJ2-3; 9 nucleotides line up with TRBD1. CDR3 length equals 15 residues. Germline V gene sequence: CDR1 MNHEY, CDR2 SVGAGI. J lost 3 bases, V lost 2 bases, and 3 bases had no gene match. The CDR3 nucleotides are TGTGCCAGCAGTTACACCGGGACAGGGACAGATACGCAGTATTTT. It codes for CASSYTGTGTDTQYF.

The J gene is TRBJ1-2, the V gene TRBV20-1; D gene unclear. Trimming cost V 2 bases and J 6 bases, with 7 bases left between them. Germline loops: CDR1 DFQATT, CDR2 SNEGSKA (reference sequence). CDR3 length equals 11 residues. This chain's CDR3 is CSARSGDGYTF. The CDR3, as DNA: TGCAGTGCTAGATCCGGGGATGGCTACACCTTC.

This chain joins TRBV10-3 and TRBJ1-1, with D unclear. This CDR3 comprises 12 residues. From germline, CDR1 is ENHRY and CDR2 SYGVKD. Trimming shortened V by 4 bases and J by 1 base, and 4 bases separated the two germline ends. CDR3 protein: CAISGSNTEAFF. CDR3 DNA: TGTGCCATCAGTGGTTCGAACACTGAAGCTTTCTTT.

The chain has TRBV5-1 and TRBJ2-1, with a tentative D call TRBD2 (7 bases). This CDR3 region has 16 residues. V lost 1 base and J lost 4, with 15 bases in between. Per germline, CDR1 SGHRS and CDR2 YFSETQ. CDR3 in amino acids: CASSLRGEGVYNEQFF. The CDR3 coding sequence is TGCGCCAGCAGCTTGCGAGGGGAGGGGGTTTACAATGAGCAGTTCTTC. The whole variable domain, remainder taken from reference TRBV5-1 and TRBJ2-1, is KAGVTQTPRYLIKTRGQQVTLSCSPISGHRSVSWYQQTPGQGLQFLFEYFSETQRNKGNFPGRFSGRQFSNSRSEMNVSTLELGDSALYLCASSLRGEGVYNEQFFGPGTRLTVL.

This sequence joins TRBV25-1 and TRBJ2-1, with D perhaps TRBD1 or TRBD2 (5 bases each). CDR3 length: 15 amino acids. V dropped 6 bases and J dropped 0 bases, with 12 bases sitting between them. Germline V gives CDR1 MGHDK, CDR2 SYGVNS. CDR3 residues: CASSEPGSSYNEQFF. In nucleotides, the CDR3 is TGTGCCAGCAGCGAACCAGGGAGCTCCTACAATGAGCAGTTCTTC. Full variable domain (rest looked up from reference TRBV25-1 and TRBJ2-1): EADIYQTPRYLVIGTGKKITLECSQTMGHDKMYWYQQDPGMELHLIHYSYGVNSTEKGDLSSESTVSRIRTEHFPLTLESARPSHTSQYLCASSEPGSSYNEQFFGPGTRLTVL.

The V and J genes are TRBV4-2 and TRBJ1-1; D unresolved. Germline CDR1 is LGHNA and CDR2 is YNFKEQ. The V end lost 4 bases, the J end lost 6 bases, and 18 bases lay between the germline ends. The CDR3 covers 15 residues. The CDR3 here is CASSRGGSLVSEAFF. Here the CDR3 DNA reads TGTGCCAGCAGCCGAGGCGGGAGCTTAGTCTCTGAAGCTTTCTTT.